This TCR beta chain was sequenced in a study of shared clonotypes between healthy human individuals (dated by TCRdb to about 2020). Regarding the study in general: The cohort included three men and a couple of women between 18 and 49 years of age. Per donor, three plates each were used for CD4 naive and CD4 memory, two for CD8 naive, and one for CD8 memory. Libraries were prepared and TCR repertoires were sequenced by different laboratories using diverse techniques, in order to increase sequencing depth and limit assay-specific biases. Blood TCR repertoires of roughly five healthy adults were deeply sequenced to estimate repertoire size and the extent of clonotype sharing between individuals. Between about 0.85 and 8.9 billion PBMCs per donor were obtained by leukapheresis.

Study-wide findings and limitations: Pairwise subsampling indicated that sequencing depth was expected to affect the degree of clonotype sharing among donors. Compared with non-shared clonotypes, clonotypes shared by all four sorted-subset donors had higher generation probabilities. Sampling was limited to blood, and TCR repertoires in tissue likely differ from TCR repertoires in blood. Incomplete sequencing was indicated by rarefaction of sorted-subset datasets, despite the large sequencing depth. About 5% of naive CD4, 3% to 4% of naive CD8, roughly 2.4% of memory CD4, and 0.35% to 0.5% of memory CD8 clonotypes were shared across several donors. Because the study included only a small number of donors, the genetic and exposure-history diversity represented was limited. Naive subsets generally had larger estimated clonotype richness than memory subsets did.

Trimming removed 6 bases from V and 1 base from J, leaving 10 bases between the germline ends. From the cysteine up to the phenylalanine, the CDR3 has a length of 14 residues. Only CDR3 DNA is held: 42 bases, read in frame from base 1. From the germline V gene, CDR1 is MDHEN and CDR2 is SYDVKM. Using the deep immunoSEQ assay, multiplex PCR amplified TCR CDR3 regions from genomic DNA. Genomic DNA extracted from each cell subset was distributed evenly over all wells of several immunoSEQ 96-well plates, and each plate served as one replicate. For sorted subsets, roughly 190 ng of genomic DNA, equivalent to 25,000 to 35,000 T cell genomes, went into each replicate PCR. The purified libraries were quantified using a Qubit 3.0 fluorometer, sized with a Bioanalyzer 2100, and then quantified again using the KAPA Library Quantification kit. Every immunoSEQ 96-well plate was sequenced on a separate single-read 150-cycle Illumina NextSeq 550 flow cell. For the original study's pipeline: The immunoSEQ output contained only junctional sequences without quality scores, so filtering could not match that applied to full-length reads. To assign V/J genes and CDR3, sequences were annotated using PyIR, a Python wrapper for IgBLAST v1.9, with IMGT germline references. Any read was removed if the V/J assignment was weak (E-value above 1e-6), the CDR3 was missing, or the read contained stop codons, out-of-frame junctions, or ambiguous translated residues. V3J clonotypes were defined by identical inferred V gene, J gene, and CDR3 amino acid sequence. The percentage overlap between two repertoires was calculated by dividing the number of shared unique clonotypes by the size of the smaller repertoire. Three approaches were used to assess repertoire richness: RTK rarefaction, the Chao1 estimator, and Recon v2.1 estimates of unobserved clonotypes. For all TCRbeta clonotypes obtained by the gDNA method from four donors, generation probabilities were computed with OLGA. TCRdb retrieved this table from immuneACCESS and kept in-frame rearrangements only. Not all clones are present; in checked studies, unresolved V genes account for under half, and no reason is known for the remainder. V and J calls and clone size are as listed in that table; D and trimming were resolved from the DNA. This sample has fewer than 1.8 million clones in its table, and approximately 98.5% of those were observed once. The top ten clones comprise 0.3% to 0.45% of the sample.

Healthy HIV-negative adults with no recently reported acute infections or vaccinations were included as donors. All donors were Caucasian adults living in Nashville, Tennessee, USA. CD4+ T cells were enriched by magnetic negative selection; naive cells were then positively selected on CD45RA, and the negative fraction formed the memory subset. After blood collection by leukapheresis, PBMCs were isolated using Ficoll-Histopaque density gradient centrifugation and then cryopreserved in the vapor phase of liquid nitrogen. Analytical flow cytometry was used to check the purity and quantity of each magnetically sorted T cell population. Genomic DNA was isolated from each sorted fraction and quantified by UV absorbance on a Nanodrop 2000c. About this clone: It lacks a known antigen. Base qualities are missing; no much larger clone stands one base away. Other DNA sequences in the sample encode the same CDR3.

The sample was naive CD4+ T cells sorted from blood. The cell subset or site tag for this specimen amounts to: CD45RA+ positively selected. This TCR came from a man aged 25 to 40 in good health. This chain joins TRBV28 to TRBJ1-5; the D gene lacks a confident call. The CDR3 reads CASSFSGSNQPQHF. The base sequence is TGTGCCAGCAGCTTCTCCGGGAGCAATCAGCCCCAGCATTTT.